The sample holds a few counts of the clone carrying this T cell receptor (beta chain). As to time point: newly diagnosed GD, antithyroid drugs for less than 3 months. Generation of the TCR library employed RNA extracted from PBMCs. This record belongs to a study of regulatory T cells in long-lasting Graves disease. V was shortened by 6 bases and J by 2 bases, with 13 bases between the two germline ends. The length of the CDR3 is 15 residues. Germline V gives CDR1 MRHNA, CDR2 SNTAGT. Construction of the TCR beta libraries employed iRepertoire HTBI primers in conjunction with Arm-PCR of CDR3 regions. TCRdb re-called the multiplex PCR reads through MiXCR, storing one row per CDR3 protein. The data show 200,000 to 250,000 distinct CDR3 sequences, with approximately 16% seen just once and approximately 20% held by the top ten.

The starting material was peripheral blood mononuclear cells (PBMCs), obtained at new diagnosis, from a patient treated with antithyroid drugs. The V call is TRBV6-4, the J call TRBJ1-4; D ambiguous. The clonotype was recovered from a female donor with Graves disease. This CDR3 is CASSQRMGTNEKLFF. CDR3 bases: TGTGCCAGCAGCCAAAGGATGGGGACTAATGAAAAACTGTTTTTT.